One sample yielded the 7 T cell receptor beta chains listed below, sequenced in a study of a mutant IDH1 vaccine in newly diagnosed glioma. The antigens of these receptors remain unknown. Time point described: week 35, safety follow-up. Each dose delivered 300 ug of mutant IDH1 20-mer peptide subcutaneously with imiquimod. Profiled with immunoSEQ multiplex PCR; TCRdb holds only in-frame clones, not every one. The top ten hold over 3.5% of the sample, which has approximately 60,000 clones, under 85% seen once. The input for sequencing was PBMCs, taken from a glioma patient whose treatment included an IDH1 peptide vaccine. The receptor set was obtained from a man in his fifties or sixties with glioma.

The genes are TRBV7-2 and TRBJ2-7; TRBD2 matches at 8 bases. The CDR3 contains 15 residues. CDR1 is SGHTA and CDR2 is FQGNSA in the germline V gene. V lost 3 bases and J lost 4; bases outside the gene matches: 8. This chain's CDR3 is CASSLGRGGRYEQYF. The DNA of the CDR3 is TGTGCCAGCAGCTTGGGTCGGGGGGGCCGGTACGAGCAGTACTTC.

This chain uses TRBV27 with TRBJ1-1, with D possibly being TRBD1 (6 bases). Germline V CDR1 and CDR2: MNHEY, SMNVEV (reference sequence). The CDR3 consists of 17 residues. V was trimmed by 5 bases and J by 3 bases, leaving 22 bases between them. CDR3 residues: CASSAYRVKGGDTEAFF. DNA of the CDR3: TGTGCCAGCAGTGCCTACCGAGTGAAAGGGGGAGACACTGAAGCTTTCTTT.

The CDR3 loop is CASSPGAGENQPQHF. The CDR3 DNA is TGCGCCAGCAGCCCAGGGGCAGGGGAGAATCAGCCCCAGCATTTT. The J gene is TRBJ1-5, the V gene TRBV5-1; D is perhaps TRBD1 (6 bases). CDR3 length equals 15 residues. With 4 bases removed from V and 4 bases from J, the gap between germline ends came to 15 bases. In germline, CDR1 is SGHRS, CDR2 YFSETQ.

The chain links TRBV18 to TRBJ2-5; 13 bases are a match to TRBD2. Per the germline V gene, CDR1 is KGHSH and CDR2 is LQKENI. This CDR3 spans 16 amino acids. The J segment lost 4 bases and the V segment lost 0 bases, leaving 2 bases of the junction unmatched. The CDR3 sequence: CASSPPTSGGRETQYF. The CDR3 region has the DNA TGTGCCAGCTCACCACCGACTAGCGGGGGGCGAGAGACCCAGTACTTC.

V is TRBV18 and J is TRBJ1-6; 7 positions match TRBD1. The CDR3 contains 15 residues. CDR1 is KGHSH, CDR2 LQKENI, per germline. Trimming removed 2 bases from V and 10 bases from J; junction bases left unmatched: 8. CDR3: CASSPTDRLRSPLHF. The CDR3, as DNA: TGTGCCAGCTCACCAACGGACAGGCTAAGATCACCCCTCCACTTT.

The gene calls are TRBV4-2 and TRBJ1-5; unclear D gene. Per the germline V gene, CDR1 is LGHNA and CDR2 is YNFKEQ. This CDR3 contains 13 residues. Deletions cut 0 bases from V and 6 bases from J, with 6 bases between. This CDR3 is CASSQDRGQPQHF. CDR3 sequence (DNA): TGTGCCAGCAGCCAAGACCGCGGTCAGCCCCAGCATTTT.

The chain joins TRBV19 to TRBJ1-3; D call uncertain. The germline V gene encodes CDR1 LNHDA and CDR2 SQIVND (reference sequence). V was shortened by 6 bases and J by 0 bases, with 12 bases between the two germline ends. The CDR3 loop spans 15 amino acids. CDR3 DNA sequence: TGTGCCAGTAGGCTTGACCGGAGCTCTGGAAACACCATATATTTT. Residues: CASRLDRSSGNTIYF.